This T cell receptor beta chain was found in a study of metastatic and nonmetastatic thyroid tumors. The overall study: The authors compared repertoires across blood and tumor or nodule tissue from malignant and benign thyroid patients.

Authors' data handling: A classifier of distant metastasis in papillary thyroid cancer was built from CDR3 differences (across clinicopathological groups). TCRdb redid the clone calls on the PCR reads using MiXCR. The V and J calls and clone size come from TCRdb's table, not from the authors' own analysis. The sample includes some 28,000 clones, around 15% of them seen just once. Patients were all untreated before their thyroid surgery. CDR3 length equals 15 residues. CDR1 and CDR2 from the germline V gene are SGHRS and YFSETQ. V dropped 2 bases and J dropped 8; count of bases not matched to a gene: 8.

Source material: blood. The receptor's source is a female donor with papillary thyroid cancer or a benign thyroid nodule (not recorded which). Some clones in this sample may be carry-over from other donors' samples. The V call is TRBV5-1, the J call TRBJ1-2, with 11 bases lining up with TRBD1. Here the CDR3 reads CASSFQGTGGSGYTF. In DNA, the CDR3 is TGCGCCAGCAGCTTCCAAGGGACAGGGGGAAGCGGCTACACCTTC.